The rows below give T cell receptor beta chains drawn from one sample of a study of T cell responses to AZD1222 COVID-19 vaccine. The method was immunoSEQ multiplex PCR; TCRdb's version includes in-frame clones alone and lacks a portion of them. This sample has roughly 120,000 clones, with over 75% found just once. The input for sequencing was peripheral blood, taken on day 0 of AZD1222 vaccination. These receptors were collected from an adult in good health. The CDR3 runs from the conserved cysteine through the conserved F or W. The D gene is left open where the match is weak. Clone size is given for some rows only: seen once, a few or many times, or a class if the clone is expanded.

clone_size	j_call	d_call	v_call	cdr3_aa	cdr3_nt
NA	TRBJ2-3	TRBD1	TRBV9	CASSAPGTGTTDTQYF	TGTGCCAGCAGCGCTCCCGGGACAGGAACCACAGATACGCAGTATTTT
NA	TRBJ2-5	TRBD1	TRBV28	CASSLGGQQETQYF	TGTGCCAGCAGTTTAGGGGGACAGCAAGAGACCCAGTACTTC
NA	TRBJ1-2	NA	TRBV7-6	CASSLGQLYGYTF	TGTGCCAGCAGCTTAGGTCAATTATATGGCTACACCTTC
few	TRBJ2-3	TRBD2	TRBV5-8	CASSRTSGGYSTDTQYF	TGTGCCAGCAGCCGGACTAGCGGGGGATATAGCACAGATACGCAGTATTTT
NA	TRBJ2-1	TRBD2	TRBV7-9	CASSFSGGYDEQFF	TGTGCCAGCAGCTTTAGCGGGGGGTACGATGAGCAGTTCTTC
NA	TRBJ1-1	NA	TRBV28	CASSSFNRENTEAFF	TGTGCCAGCAGCTCCTTTAACAGGGAGAACACTGAAGCTTTCTTT
NA	TRBJ1-1	NA	TRBV5-6	CASSLAGEAEAFF	TGTGCCAGCAGCTTGGCAGGGGAAGCGGAAGCTTTCTTT
NA	TRBJ2-1	TRBD1	TRBV5-4	CASSTDRGLLSSYNEQFF	TGTGCCAGCAGCACAGACAGGGGCCTCCTGAGCTCCTACAATGAGCAGTTCTTC
NA	TRBJ1-2	TRBD1	TRBV9	CASSAAPQGTSYGYTF	TGTGCCAGCAGCGCCGCTCCACAGGGGACTTCGTATGGCTACACCTTC
NA	TRBJ1-6	TRBD1	TRBV28	CASRPTTGAYSPLHF	TGTGCCAGCAGACCCACGACAGGGGCCTACTCACCCCTCCACTTT
NA	TRBJ2-7	NA	TRBV6-5	CASMGPPTFEQYF	TGTGCCAGCATGGGGCCACCTACGTTCGAGCAGTACTTC
NA	TRBJ1-2	TRBD1	TRBV9	CASSVSTGVGGYTF	TGTGCCAGCAGCGTATCCACAGGGGTTGGCGGCTACACCTTC
NA	TRBJ2-4	NA	TRBV9	CASSVGQENIQYF	TGTGCCAGCAGCGTAGGACAGGAAAACATTCAGTACTTC
NA	TRBJ2-6	TRBD1	TRBV19	CASSPGQGNSGANVLTF	TGTGCCAGTAGTCCGGGACAGGGGAACTCTGGGGCCAACGTCCTGACTTTC
NA	TRBJ2-1	TRBD2	TRBV5-1	CASRPRLAGYNEQFF	TGCGCCAGCAGGCCCCGGCTAGCGGGCTACAATGAGCAGTTCTTC
NA	TRBJ1-2	TRBD1	TRBV7-2	CASRVRPGQGNYGYTF	TGTGCCAGCAGGGTTAGACCGGGACAGGGAAACTATGGCTACACCTTC
NA	TRBJ1-1	NA	TRBV28	CASGLNTEAFF	TGTGCCAGCGGTCTAAACACTGAAGCTTTCTTT
once	TRBJ2-7	NA	TRBV7-2	CASSSRGTQSYEQYF	TGTGCCAGCAGCTCACGGGGGACCCAGTCCTACGAGCAGTACTTC
NA	TRBJ1-2	NA	TRBV28	CASSAPQGISTF	TGTGCCAGCAGTGCGCCACAGGGAATAAGCACCTTC
NA	TRBJ2-5	NA	TRBV7-9	CASSTGHIQETQYF	TGTGCCAGCAGCACAGGACATATCCAAGAGACCCAGTACTTC
NA	TRBJ2-4	NA	TRBV7-8	CASSPPQGENIQYF	TGTGCCAGCAGCCCCCCACAGGGCGAAAACATTCAGTACTTC
many	TRBJ2-7	NA	TRBV15	CATSRDFSGSSYEQYF	TGTGCCACCAGCAGAGATTTCTCAGGGAGCTCCTACGAGCAGTACTTC
once	TRBJ1-2	NA	TRBV5-6	CASSSPPVGYGYTF	TGTGCCAGCAGCTCACCCCCAGTCGGCTATGGCTACACCTTC
NA	TRBJ1-2	TRBD1	TRBV9	CASSASGTVYGYTF	TGTGCCAGCAGCGCCTCCGGGACAGTCTATGGCTACACCTTC
few	TRBJ1-2	NA	TRBV3-1/TRBV3-2	CASSPRHSNYGYTF	TGTGCCAGCAGCCCTCGCCACAGTAACTATGGCTACACCTTC
NA	TRBJ1-5	NA	TRBV11-2	CASSSGTLSNQPQHF	TGTGCCAGCAGCTCCGGGACTCTAAGCAATCAGCCCCAGCATTTT
NA	TRBJ2-3	TRBD1	TRBV29-1	CSVAGTGGVSTDTQYF	TGCAGCGTCGCCGGGACAGGGGGTGTTAGCACAGATACGCAGTATTTT
NA	TRBJ1-1	TRBD1	TRBV3-1/TRBV3-2	CASSHYSRGLLGLGTEAFF	TGTGCCAGCAGCCATTACTCCAGGGGGCTGCTAGGCTTGGGCACTGAAGCTTTCTTT
NA	TRBJ2-6	NA	TRBV18	CASSPRDPGANVLTF	TGTGCCAGCTCACCGAGAGACCCTGGGGCCAACGTCCTGACTTTC
NA	TRBJ1-5	TRBD1	TRBV6-6	CASSRDRSSNQPQHF	TGTGCCAGCAGTCGGGACAGATCCTCCAATCAGCCCCAGCATTTT
NA	TRBJ2-1	NA	TRBV28	CASRENNEQFF	TGTGCCAGCAGGGAGAACAATGAGCAGTTCTTC
NA	TRBJ1-2	TRBD1	TRBV6-5	CASRSPGQLNYGYTF	TGTGCCAGCAGATCTCCGGGACAGCTTAACTATGGCTACACCTTC
NA	TRBJ1-4	NA	TRBV28	CASSLIFGGPGTTNEKLFF	TGTGCCAGCAGTTTAATCTTCGGGGGCCCAGGAACAACTAATGAAAAACTGTTTTTT
NA	TRBJ2-7	NA	TRBV4-1	CASSSGLSYEQYF	TGCGCCAGCAGCTCCGGCCTAAGCTACGAGCAGTACTTC
NA	TRBJ2-3	TRBD2	TRBV4-1	CASSRGTSGADTQYF	TGCGCCAGCAGCCGTGGGACTAGCGGGGCAGATACGCAGTATTTT
NA	TRBJ1-5	TRBD1	TRBV6-5	CASSSGTGENQPQHF	TGTGCCAGCAGTTCCGGGACAGGGGAAAATCAGCCCCAGCATTTT
NA	TRBJ1-6	NA	TRBV7-8	CASSLGQTSNSPLHF	TGTGCCAGCAGCTTAGGGCAGACGAGTAATTCACCCCTCCACTTT
NA	TRBJ2-2	NA	TRBV24-1	CATSENTAANTGELFF	TGTGCCACCAGTGAGAATACAGCCGCGAACACCGGGGAGCTGTTTTTT
NA	TRBJ2-3	NA	TRBV4-1	CASSQAGVSTDTQYF	TGCGCCAGCAGCCAAGCCGGGGTAAGCACAGATACGCAGTATTTT
NA	TRBJ2-7	NA	TRBV3-1/TRBV3-2	CASSQGSGWGYEQYF	TGTGCCAGCAGCCAAGGATCCGGGTGGGGTTACGAGCAGTACTTC
NA	TRBJ1-2	NA	TRBV12-3/TRBV12-4	CASSLGGLGYTF	TGTGCCAGCAGTTTGGGGGGGTTAGGCTACACCTTC
NA	TRBJ2-7	NA	TRBV6-5	CASSYVAVGSYEQYF	TGTGCCAGCAGTTACGTTGCGGTCGGCTCCTACGAGCAGTACTTC
NA	TRBJ2-5	TRBD2	TRBV13	CASSLDGLAGGETQYF	TGTGCCAGCAGCTTAGACGGACTAGCGGGTGGTGAGACCCAGTACTTC
NA	TRBJ2-7	TRBD2	TRBV2	CASTPDGLAGGEQYF	TGTGCCAGCACTCCCGACGGGCTAGCGGGAGGCGAGCAGTACTTC
NA	TRBJ2-1	NA	TRBV21-1	CASSKLRQLADNEQFF	TGTGCCAGCAGCAAACTAAGACAGTTGGCGGACAATGAGCAGTTCTTC
NA	TRBJ2-3	NA	TRBV6-5	CASSRQVGADTQYF	TGTGCCAGCAGCAGACAGGTTGGGGCAGATACGCAGTATTTT
NA	TRBJ1-5	NA	TRBV2	CASSEESRQPQHF	TGTGCCAGCAGTGAGGAGTCGAGACAGCCCCAGCATTTT
few	TRBJ1-1	TRBD1	TRBV7-6	CASSYLDRGQTEAFF	TGTGCCAGCAGCTACCTGGACAGGGGGCAGACTGAAGCTTTCTTT
NA	TRBJ2-7	TRBD1	TRBV7-2	CASSIPGQGVGEQYF	TGTGCCAGCAGTATCCCGGGACAGGGTGTAGGGGAGCAGTACTTC
NA	TRBJ1-2	TRBD1	TRBV18	CASTRDRGYTNYGYTF	TGTGCCAGCACCCGGGACAGGGGGTATACTAACTATGGCTACACCTTC
NA	TRBJ1-6	TRBD1	TRBV7-8	CASSFQTGVESPLHF	TGTGCCAGCAGCTTCCAGACAGGGGTTGAGTCACCCCTCCACTTT
NA	TRBJ2-1	NA	TRBV5-1	CASSSSGTYNEQFF	TGCGCCAGCAGCTCATCAGGGACATACAATGAGCAGTTCTTC
NA	TRBJ2-5	NA	TRBV6-2/TRBV6-3	CASSYASGAGARETQYF	TGTGCCAGCAGTTACGCTTCCGGAGCAGGGGCTCGAGAGACCCAGTACTTC